A single sample gave rise to the 13 T cell receptor beta chains below, sequenced in a study of identical twins. TCRdb analysed the 5' RACE reads with MiXCR anew, one entry per CDR3 protein. The sample holds fewer than 800,000 distinct CDR3 sequences, roughly 7.1% seen once. The same data also contributed to another study, on yellow fever vaccine responses in identical twins.

The sample taken for sequencing was PBMCs. Source of these receptors: a woman between 18 and 30 years old in good health.

This clonotype appeared many times. The V and J genes are TRBV29-1 and TRBJ2-2; 8 positions agree with TRBD1. This CDR3 is 13 amino acids long. V was pared by 5 bases and J by 4 bases, with 3 bases of the junction left unmatched. Germline V gene data show CDR1 as SQVTM and CDR2 as ANQGSEA. CDR3 protein: CSVRQGSTGELFF. The DNA for the CDR3 is TGCAGCGTTCGACAGGGGAGCACCGGGGAGCTGTTTTTT.

This clonotype was seen repeatedly, ten times or more. The rearrangement uses TRBV10-3 and TRBJ1-2; 8 nucleotides agree with TRBD1. With 0 bases clipped from V and 5 bases from J, the junction kept 8 bases outside the gene matches. The CDR3 loop spans 16 amino acids. In germline, CDR1 is ENHRY, CDR2 SYGVKD. The CDR3 loop reads CAISESYRGDQYGYTF. In nucleotides, the CDR3 is TGTGCCATCAGTGAGTCCTACAGGGGGGATCAGTATGGCTACACCTTC.

This clonotype was seen more than once but under ten times. The chain is built from TRBV19 and TRBJ2-3; 9 positions match TRBD2. Germline assignment: CDR1 LNHDA and CDR2 SQIVND (reference sequence). V gave up 2 bases and J gave up 4 bases; unmatched junction bases: 4. This CDR3 has 15 amino acids. The CDR3 nucleotides read TGTGCCAGTAGTATATTGGCGGGGGGGCCAGATACGCAGTATTTT. This translates into CASSILAGGPDTQYF.

This clonotype was detected only a few times. The chain combines TRBV20-1 with TRBJ2-3, with D perhaps matching TRBD1 or TRBD2 (5 bases each). CDR1 DFQATT and CDR2 SNEGSKA come from the germline V gene (reference sequence). The CDR3 loop spans 11 amino acids. The DNA for the CDR3 is TGCAGAACCGGGGCAACAGATACGCAGTATTTT. Encoded protein: CRTGATDTQYF.

This clonotype was detected many times. The gene calls are TRBV4-1 and TRBJ2-2; a weak D match, TRBD2 (6 bases). From germline, CDR1 is MGHRA and CDR2 YSYEKL. The CDR3 spans 15 residues. The ends were cut back, 2 bases at V and 1 base at J, with 8 bases in the middle. The CDR3 nucleotides are TGCGCCAGCAGCCAACTTAGCGGGAACACCGGGGAGCTGTTTTTT. Translation gives CASSQLSGNTGELFF.

This clonotype was observed a handful of times. This chain uses TRBV6-6 with TRBJ2-3, with D unclear. Per the germline V gene, CDR1 is MNHNY and CDR2 is SVGAGI (reference sequence). The CDR3 is 12 residues long. The V end lost 6 bases, the J end lost 5 bases, and 9 bases lay between the germline ends. CDR3 sequence: CASSRHVDTQYF. CDR3 bases: TGTGCCAGCAGCCGACATGTAGATACGCAGTATTTT.

This clonotype appeared many times. The chain recombines TRBV10-2 with TRBJ2-4; possible D gene TRBD1, 5 bases. The CDR3 length is 16 residues. From germline, CDR1 is WSHSY and CDR2 SAAADI. V lost 5 bases and J lost 3, with 17 bases in between. The CDR3, as DNA: TGCGCCAGCAGTAACCTCAGGGTTATGGGCAAAAACATTCAGTACTTC. Translated: CASSNLRVMGKNIQYF.

The chain combines TRBV6-1 with TRBJ2-1, with D perhaps given as TRBD1 or TRBD2 (5 bases each). The V end was cut by 7 bases, the J end by 3 bases, with 16 bases between. This CDR3 is built from 15 residues. Germline CDR1 MNHNS, CDR2 SASEGT. The CDR3 sequence is CASTQPGQGYNEQFF. CDR3 nucleotide sequence: TGTGCCAGCACTCAACCGGGGCAGGGCTACAATGAGCAGTTCTTC.

This clonotype was found a few times. CDR3 residues: CASTEASGKRNTEAFF. The CDR3 DNA is TGTGCCAGTACCGAGGCCTCGGGCAAGAGGAACACTGAAGCTTTCTTT. This chain uses TRBV6-1 with TRBJ1-1, with D unresolved. There are 16 residues in the CDR3. Germline CDR1 is MNHNS and CDR2 is SASEGT. Trimming removed 9 bases at V and 1 base at J, with 21 bases between.

This clonotype was counted at least ten times. The chain employs TRBV6-6 and TRBJ2-7; perhaps TRBD2 as D (5 bases). The germline gives CDR1 MNHNY, CDR2 SVGAGI (reference sequence). The length of the CDR3 is 13 residues. Trimming pared 3 bases from V and 1 base from J, leaving 7 bases between. The CDR3 DNA follows: TGTGCCAGCAGTTATCGGGGTTCCTACGAGCAGTACTTC. It codes for CASSYRGSYEQYF.

This clonotype came up a few times. This chain connects TRBV6-1 to TRBJ1-4; D gene uncertain. There are 16 residues in the CDR3. V shed 0 bases and J shed 4 bases, with 12 bases lying between them. Germline values: CDR1 MNHNS, CDR2 SASEGT. Written as DNA, the CDR3 is TGTGCCAGCAGTGAAGCCTACGGTGAGGGTAATGAAAAACTGTTTTTT. Protein: CASSEAYGEGNEKLFF.

The gene calls are TRBV20-1 and TRBJ1-4; D is undetermined. Looked up from germline, CDR1 is DFQATT and CDR2 is SNEGSKA (reference sequence). The CDR3 runs to 11 residues. V dropped 3 bases and J dropped 5 bases, with 4 bases sitting between them. The chain's CDR3 is CSARENEKLFF. In nucleotides, the CDR3 is TGCAGTGCTAGGGAGAATGAAAAACTGTTTTTT.

The gene calls are TRBV28 and TRBJ2-7, with 8 bases that match TRBD1. Germline trimming cut 5 bases from V and 0 bases from J; bases unmatched to any gene: 6. Germline-derived CDR1 and CDR2 are MDHEN and SYDVKM. The CDR3 spans 15 residues. CDR3 sequence: CASSTRGQGSYEQYF. In DNA form, the CDR3 reads TGTGCCAGCAGTACCCGAGGACAGGGCTCCTACGAGCAGTACTTC. The full variable domain, completed using reference TRBV28 and TRBJ2-7, is DVKVTQSSRYLVKRTGEKVFLECVQDMDHENMFWYRQDPGLGLRLIYFSYDVKMKEKGDIPEGYSVSREKKERFSLILESASTNQTSMYLCASSTRGQGSYEQYFGPGTRLTVT.